This T cell receptor beta chain was obtained from a study of cytomegalovirus exposure and HLA in healthy donors. Study information: Around 80 million unique TCR sequences came from HLA-typed donors in an early release.

Study results and limitations: A further, later analysis showed that HLA-associated TCR beta chains (compared with equally common others) were more clonally expanded.

To note about this clone: Its antigen is still unknown.

As for the donors, each was a healthy bone marrow donor. PCR was performed using 60 Vbeta and 13 Jbeta primers. The data were produced by immunoSEQ multiplex PCR, yet TCRdb's version contains in-frame clones alone and is incomplete. The sample has approximately 100,000 clones, roughly 82% seen once. The CDR3 consists of 13 residues. Germline V lookup: CDR1 SQVTM, CDR2 ANQGSEA. V shed 3 bases, J shed 6 bases, and the junction held 7 bases outside the gene matches. V and J are TRBV29-1 and TRBJ1-2; 7 bases are shared with TRBD1. The TCR was taken from a woman between 18 and 30 years old in good health and CMV-seronegative. The sequencing sample was made of PBMCs. The CDR3 spells CSVDSGGRNGYTF. The DNA of the CDR3 is TGCAGCGTTGACTCAGGGGGGCGGAATGGCTACACCTTC. Using reference TRBV29-1 and TRBJ1-2 for the parts outside the CDR3, the full variable domain is SAVISQKPSRDICQRGTSLTIQCQVDSQVTMMFWYRQQPGQSLTLIATANQGSEATYESGFVIDKFPISRPNLTFSTLTVSNMSPEDSSIYLCSVDSGGRNGYTFGSGTRLTVV.